Listed below are T cell receptor beta chains from one sample, sequenced in a study of CD8 T cells in ankylosing spondylitis. TCRdb re-called the 5' RACE reads with MiXCR, one entry per CDR3 protein. The data contain 750,000 to 850,000 distinct CDR3 sequences, about 10% of them seen just once; the ten biggest clones take up less than 0.65%. Material: blood, either unsorted or a sorted T cell fraction (not recorded which). These receptors came from a male donor with ankylosing spondylitis. CDR3s include the opening cysteine and the closing phenylalanine or tryptophan. D genes are given only for firm matches. Size values are once, few and many counts, or a class for expanded clones, and some rows have none.

TRBV5-1	TRBJ2-3	15	few	NA	TGCGCCAGCAGGTCCCGAGACAGAGGCACAGATACGCAGTATTTT	CASRSRDRGTDTQYF
TRBV20-1	TRBJ1-1	15	NA	TRBD1	TGCAGTGCTAGGGGTTCCAGACAGGGCAGGACTGAAGCTTTCTTT	CSARGSRQGRTEAFF
TRBV5-1	TRBJ1-4	14	few	NA	TGCGCCAGCCGGCGAACAGGCCTTAATGAAAAACTGTTTTTT	CASRRTGLNEKLFF
TRBV6-1	TRBJ2-3	14	NA	NA	TGTGCCAGCAGGAGGGACCCGGACACAGATACGCAGTATTTT	CASRRDPDTDTQYF
TRBV20-1	TRBJ2-3	15	few	TRBD1	TGCAGTGCAGAACCGGGACAGGCGACGACAGATACGCAGTATTTT	CSAEPGQATTDTQYF
TRBV4-3	TRBJ2-7	14	many	NA	TGCGCCAGCAGCCAAGAGTCAAATCGGTACGAGCAGTACTTC	CASSQESNRYEQYF
TRBV20-1	TRBJ2-7	14	few	TRBD1	TGCAGCGCGCCTAGACAGGGTATAGGCTACGAGCAGTACTTC	CSAPRQGIGYEQYF
TRBV20-1	TRBJ1-1	14	NA	NA	TGCAGTGCTAGAGGATGGAAGGAGGGCACTGAAGCTTTCTTT	CSARGWKEGTEAFF
TRBV4-3	TRBJ2-1	14	few	NA	TGCGCCAGCAGTCATGTAGCTCGGGTGAATGAGCAGTTCTTC	CASSHVARVNEQFF
TRBV3-1	TRBJ1-2	17	few	TRBD1	TGTGCCAGCAGCCTACAAGGGACAGGTGTGTCCGGGTACGGCTACACCTTC	CASSLQGTGVSGYGYTF
TRBV12-3/TRBV12-4	TRBJ1-2	17	NA	TRBD1	TGTGCCAGCAGTCCTAGCCGGGACAGGGGGCTTGACTATGGCTACACCTTC	CASSPSRDRGLDYGYTF
TRBV5-1	TRBJ2-3	15	many	TRBD2	TGCGCCAGCAGCTTCAGCGGGACTAGCGAAGATACGCAGTATTTT	CASSFSGTSEDTQYF
TRBV24-1	TRBJ2-2	15	NA	NA	TGTGCCACCAGTGACACATCCGGAACGCCCGGGGAGCTGTTTTTT	CATSDTSGTPGELFF
TRBV20-1	TRBJ2-1	14	NA	TRBD2	TGCAGTGGGCGGGAGGGATCCTCCTACAATGAGCAGTTCTTC	CSGREGSSYNEQFF
TRBV5-1	TRBJ1-1	13	many	NA	TGCGCCAGCAGCTTGATATCGACAGCTGAAGCTTTCTTT	CASSLISTAEAFF
TRBV29-1	TRBJ2-7	15	many	TRBD1	TGCAGCGTTGAAGATGGGCCAGGGGGCTCCTACGAGCAGTACTTC	CSVEDGPGGSYEQYF
TRBV6-2/TRBV6-3	TRBJ2-4	16	few	NA	TGTGCCAGCAGTTACCGGGCCCCAGGCGGGGAAAACATTCAGTACTTC	CASSYRAPGGENIQYF
TRBV20-1	TRBJ1-2	13	few	NA	TGCAGTGCTATGACAGTCCCCTACTATGGCTACACCTTC	CSAMTVPYYGYTF
TRBV20-1	TRBJ2-6	15	few	NA	TGCAGTGCCGCGACAGCCAGGTCTGGGGCCAACGTCCTGACTTTC	CSAATARSGANVLTF
TRBV20-1	TRBJ2-1	14	NA	NA	TGCAGTGCGGAAGGGACCGCCGGGTCTTTGGAGCAGTTCTTC	CSAEGTAGSLEQFF